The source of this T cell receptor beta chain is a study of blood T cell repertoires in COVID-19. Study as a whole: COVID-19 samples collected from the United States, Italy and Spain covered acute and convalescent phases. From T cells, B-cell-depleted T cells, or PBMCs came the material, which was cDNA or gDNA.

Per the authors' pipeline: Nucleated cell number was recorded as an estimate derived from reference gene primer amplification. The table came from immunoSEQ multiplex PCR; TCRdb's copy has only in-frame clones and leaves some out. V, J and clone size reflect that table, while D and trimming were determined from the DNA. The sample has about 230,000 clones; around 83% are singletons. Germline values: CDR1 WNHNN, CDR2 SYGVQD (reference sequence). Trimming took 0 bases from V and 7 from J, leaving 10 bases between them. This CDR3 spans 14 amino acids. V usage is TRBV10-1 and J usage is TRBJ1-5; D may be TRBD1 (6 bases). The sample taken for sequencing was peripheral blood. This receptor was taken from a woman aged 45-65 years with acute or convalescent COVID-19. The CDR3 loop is CASSESTGGQPQHF. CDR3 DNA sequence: TGCGCCAGCAGTGAGTCGACGGGGGGCCAGCCCCAGCATTTT.